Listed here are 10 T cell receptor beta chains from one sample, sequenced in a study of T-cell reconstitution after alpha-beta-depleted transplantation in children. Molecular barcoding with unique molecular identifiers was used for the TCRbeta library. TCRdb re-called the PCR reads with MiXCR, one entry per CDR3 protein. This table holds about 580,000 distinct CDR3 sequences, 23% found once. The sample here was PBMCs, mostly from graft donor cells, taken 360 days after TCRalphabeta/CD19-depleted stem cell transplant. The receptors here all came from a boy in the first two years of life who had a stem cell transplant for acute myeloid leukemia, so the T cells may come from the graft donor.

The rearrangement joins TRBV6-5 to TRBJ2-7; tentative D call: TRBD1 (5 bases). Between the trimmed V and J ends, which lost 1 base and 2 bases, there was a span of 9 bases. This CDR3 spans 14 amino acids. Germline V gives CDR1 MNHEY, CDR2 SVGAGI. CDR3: CASSYFDSPYEQYF. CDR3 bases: TGTGCCAGCAGTTACTTCGACAGCCCCTACGAGCAGTACTTC.

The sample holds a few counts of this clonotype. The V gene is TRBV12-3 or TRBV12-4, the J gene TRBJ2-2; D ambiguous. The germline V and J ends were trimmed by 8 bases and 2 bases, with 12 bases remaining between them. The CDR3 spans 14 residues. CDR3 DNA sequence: TGTGCCAGCGACCTTTTGGGTAACACCGGGGAGCTGTTTTTT. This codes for CASDLLGNTGELFF.

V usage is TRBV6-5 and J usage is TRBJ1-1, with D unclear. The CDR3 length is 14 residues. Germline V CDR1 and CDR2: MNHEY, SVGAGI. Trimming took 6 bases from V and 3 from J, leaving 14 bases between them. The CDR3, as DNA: TGTGCCAGCAGCCGGGCGGGTAAGGACACTGAAGCTTTCTTT. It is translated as CASSRAGKDTEAFF.

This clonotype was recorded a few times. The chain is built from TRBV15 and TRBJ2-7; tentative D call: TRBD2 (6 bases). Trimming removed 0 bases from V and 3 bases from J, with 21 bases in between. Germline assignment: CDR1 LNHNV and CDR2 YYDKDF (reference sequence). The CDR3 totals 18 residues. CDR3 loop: CATSRDRLRGATLYEQYV. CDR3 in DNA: TGTGCCACCAGCAGAGATCGTTTGCGGGGTGCAACCCTCTACGAGCAGTACGTC.

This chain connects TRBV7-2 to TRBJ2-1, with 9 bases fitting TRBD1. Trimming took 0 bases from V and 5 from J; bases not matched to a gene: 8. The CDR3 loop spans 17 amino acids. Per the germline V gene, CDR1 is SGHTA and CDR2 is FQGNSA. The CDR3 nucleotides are TGTGCCAGCAGCTTAGCTTCCGGGACAGGGAAACACAATGAGCAGTTCTTC. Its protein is CASSLASGTGKHNEQFF. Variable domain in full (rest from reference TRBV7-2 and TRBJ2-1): GAGVSQSPSNKVTEKGKDVELRCDPISGHTALYWYRQSLGQGLEFLIYFQGNSAPDKSGLPSDRFSAERTGGSVSTLTIQRTQQEDSAVYLCASSLASGTGKHNEQFFGPGTRLTVL.

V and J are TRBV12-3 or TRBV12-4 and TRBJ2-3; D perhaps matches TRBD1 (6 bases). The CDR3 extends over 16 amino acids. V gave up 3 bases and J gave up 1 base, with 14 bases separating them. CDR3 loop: CASSFYQGIGTDTQYF. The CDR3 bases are TGTGCCAGCAGTTTTTACCAGGGGATTGGCACAGATACGCAGTATTTT.

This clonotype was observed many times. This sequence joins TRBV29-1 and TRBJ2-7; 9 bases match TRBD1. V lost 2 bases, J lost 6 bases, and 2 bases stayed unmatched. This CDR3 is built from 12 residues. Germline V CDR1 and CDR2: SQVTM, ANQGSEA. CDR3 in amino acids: CSVELGQGEQYF. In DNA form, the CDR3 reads TGCAGCGTTGAATTGGGACAGGGCGAGCAGTACTTC.

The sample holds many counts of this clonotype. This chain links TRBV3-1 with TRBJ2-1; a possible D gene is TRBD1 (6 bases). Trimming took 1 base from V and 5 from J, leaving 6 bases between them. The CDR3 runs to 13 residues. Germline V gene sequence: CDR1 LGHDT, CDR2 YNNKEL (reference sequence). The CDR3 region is CASSQGTDNEQFF. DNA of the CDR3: TGTGCCAGCAGCCAAGGGACAGACAATGAGCAGTTCTTC.

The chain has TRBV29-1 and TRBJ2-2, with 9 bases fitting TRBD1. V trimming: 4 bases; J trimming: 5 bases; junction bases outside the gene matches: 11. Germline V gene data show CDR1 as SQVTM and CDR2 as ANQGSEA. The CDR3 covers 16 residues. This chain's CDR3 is CSVVFLGQGRTGELFF. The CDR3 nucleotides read TGCAGCGTTGTGTTCTTGGGACAGGGAAGGACCGGGGAGCTGTTTTTT.

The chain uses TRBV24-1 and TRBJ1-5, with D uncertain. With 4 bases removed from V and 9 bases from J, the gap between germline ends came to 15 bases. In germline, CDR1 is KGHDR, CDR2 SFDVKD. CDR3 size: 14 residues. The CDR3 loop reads CATSDHDGFRPQHF. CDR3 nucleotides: TGTGCCACCAGTGACCATGACGGGTTCCGGCCCCAGCATTTT.